Reported below is one T cell receptor beta chain. The antigen is unknown. This entry comes from a study of regulatory T cells in long-lasting Graves disease. On the study more broadly: To qualify as persistent, Graves' disease required over 5 years of antithyroid drugs with positive TSH receptor antibodies.

Building of the TCR beta libraries involved iRepertoire HTBI primers and Arm-PCR of CDR3 regions. TCRdb passed the multiplex PCR reads through MiXCR, listing each CDR3 protein once. The sample shows roughly 500,000 distinct CDR3 sequences, roughly 23% of them seen only once. CDR3 length: 14 amino acids. Trimming removed 1 base at V and 8 bases at J, with 11 bases between. The V gene's germline CDR1 is SGHTA and CDR2 FQGNSA. Study conclusions and caveats: Preferential use of TRBV28, TRBJ1-2 and TRBJ2-5 was seen in persistent disease. Persistent patients shared more public clonotypes (roughly 2,800) than new patients (roughly 1,000).

Time point indicated: persistent/refractory GD, antithyroid drugs over 5 years with positive TRAb. PBMC-derived RNA was used for the TCR library. Patients met American Thyroid Association criteria for Graves' disease. The chain uses TRBV7-2 and TRBJ1-4; a possible D gene is TRBD1 (5 bases). The sequence came from a female donor with Graves disease. The sequencing used peripheral blood mononuclear cells (PBMCs), collected when the disease was refractory, from a patient treated with antithyroid drugs. The CDR3 coding sequence is TGTGCCAGCAGCTTAGAAATCAGGGCGGAAAAACTGTTTTTT. Protein product: CASSLEIRAEKLFF. The full variable domain, rest sourced from reference TRBV7-2 and TRBJ1-4, is GAGVSQSPSNKVTEKGKDVELRCDPISGHTALYWYRQSLGQGLEFLIYFQGNSAPDKSGLPSDRFSAERTGGSVSTLTIQRTQQEDSAVYLCASSLEIRAEKLFFGSGTQLSVL.